These T cell receptor beta chains were read from a single sample in a study of blood T cell repertoires in COVID-19. Repertoires were generated with immunoSEQ multiplex PCR, while TCRdb's copy carries only in-frame clones and drops some. Of about 400,000 clones in the sample, around 90% are singletons; the top ten hold about 2%. Input material: PBMCs or T cells enriched from blood (not recorded which). These TCRs come from a woman between 18 and 29 years old with acute COVID-19. Both conserved end residues are part of each CDR3. A D gene is named only where the DNA matches it firmly. The size entry is marked missing in some rows and otherwise reads once, few, many or a size class.

TRBJ1-3	TRBD1	-	TRBV7-3	TGTGCCAGCAGCCCCGGACAGGCTAACACCATATATTTT	CASSPGQANTIYF
TRBJ1-6	-	-	TRBV5-4	TGTGCCAGCAGCTTGGGTAACAGGGTAGAGAATTCACCCCTCCACTTT	CASSLGNRVENSPLHF
TRBJ1-3	TRBD1	-	TRBV23-1	TGCGCCAGCAGTCAGGGAGACAGGGGTTGGGGAAACACCATATATTTT	CASSQGDRGWGNTIYF
TRBJ2-7	TRBD2	-	TRBV3-1/TRBV3-2	TGTGCCAGCTCGACTAGCGGGAGTTGGCGCGAGCAGTACTTC	CASSTSGSWREQYF
TRBJ2-7	TRBD1	-	TRBV10-3	TGTGCCATCAGGAGGGACAGGGAGTCCTACGAGCAGTACTTC	CAIRRDRESYEQYF
TRBJ1-1	-	-	TRBV7-9	TGTGCCAGCAGAGCGATACCCAGGGAGGGCACTGAAGCTTTCTTT	CASRAIPREGTEAFF
TRBJ1-6	TRBD1	-	TRBV6-6	TGTGCCAGCAGTTACGGGACAGGGAAAGATTCACCCCTCCACTTT	CASSYGTGKDSPLHF
TRBJ2-1	TRBD2	-	TRBV7-2	TGTGCCAGCAGCTTAAGACTAGCGGGAGAGGAGCAGTTCTTC	CASSLRLAGEEQFF
TRBJ2-1	-	-	TRBV6-2/TRBV6-3	TGTGCCAGCAGTCCCGTGAGCTACAATGAGCAGTTCTTC	CASSPVSYNEQFF
TRBJ1-1	-	-	TRBV6-5	TGTGCCAGCGTGGGCGGGAAGGGGATGAACACTGAAGCTTTCTTT	CASVGGKGMNTEAFF
TRBJ1-4	-	few	TRBV25-1	TGTGCCAGCAGTTTGCGGTGGGGCCACGAAAAACTGTTTTTT	CASSLRWGHEKLFF
TRBJ1-2	-	-	TRBV14	TGTGCCAGCAGCCAAGATCAGAACCCCGTCCCCTATGGCTACACCTTC	CASSQDQNPVPYGYTF
TRBJ2-2	TRBD1	-	TRBV3-1/TRBV3-2	TGTGCCAGCAGCCAAGTTATTCGACAGGGTGGCGGCGGGGAGCTGTTTTTT	CASSQVIRQGGGGELFF
TRBJ2-3	-	-	TRBV28	TGTGCCAGCAGTTTAACGCGAACTAGCCCAAAGGGAGATACGCAGTATTTT	CASSLTRTSPKGDTQYF
TRBJ2-1	TRBD2	-	TRBV19	TGTGCCAGTAGTCCGACTAGCGGAGTTCGAATGAAGCAGTTCTTC	CASSPTSGVRMKQFF
TRBJ1-1	-	-	TRBV6-4	TGTGCCAGCAGTCCCGGGGGTTCGAGCACTGAAGCTTTCTTT	CASSPGGSSTEAFF
TRBJ1-2	TRBD1	-	TRBV18	TGTGCCAGCTCAACACAGACAGGGGATAACTATGGCTACACCTTC	CASSTQTGDNYGYTF
TRBJ2-1	-	-	TRBV27	TGTGCCAGCAGTCTCCGGGACATCTCCTACAATGAGCAGTTCTTC	CASSLRDISYNEQFF
TRBJ2-7	-	once	TRBV7-9	TGTGCCAGCAGCCGCGAGGACGAGCAGTACTTC	CASSREDEQYF
TRBJ2-7	-	once	TRBV2	TGTGCCAGCAGTGAAGTCTTCGAGCGGGAGCAGTACTTC	CASSEVFEREQYF
TRBJ1-6	-	few	TRBV19	TGTGCCAGTAGTAGCCGGGGGAATAATTCACCCCTCCACTTT	CASSSRGNNSPLHF
TRBJ2-1	-	-	TRBV11-3	TGTGCCAGCAGCTCCGTACGGAAGGGAGGAGGCAATGAGCAGTTCTTC	CASSSVRKGGGNEQFF
TRBJ1-2	TRBD1	-	TRBV25-1	TGTGCCAGCAGTGTCCAGGGGGCTGGAGGCTACACCTTC	CASSVQGAGGYTF
TRBJ2-7	TRBD1	-	TRBV25-1	TGTGCCAGCAGTAAACCCACAGGGGGCTCTTCCTACGAGCAGTACTTC	CASSKPTGGSSYEQYF
TRBJ1-5	TRBD1	-	TRBV11-2	TGTGCCAGCAGCTTAGGGCAGGGGGTAAGAAATCAGCCCCAGCATTTT	CASSLGQGVRNQPQHF
TRBJ1-2	-	-	TRBV3-1/TRBV3-2	TGTGCCAGCAGCCAACAAACACCGAACTATGGCTACACCTTC	CASSQQTPNYGYTF
TRBJ2-3	TRBD1	-	TRBV7-2	TGTGCCAGCAGCTCCGGACAGGGCACAGATACGCAGTATTTT	CASSSGQGTDTQYF
TRBJ2-3	TRBD2	-	TRBV10-3	TGTGCCATCAGCGCTCTAATAGCGGGAAGCACAGATACGCAGTATTTT	CAISALIAGSTDTQYF
TRBJ2-1	TRBD2	-	TRBV4-3	TGCGCCAGCAGCCAAGAGGGGCAGGGACTAGTTCATGAGCAGTTCTTC	CASSQEGQGLVHEQFF
TRBJ2-2	TRBD2	-	TRBV4-1	TGCGCCAGCAGCCAAGGAGGTGGTAGCGGGAGGGGTACCGGGGAGCTGTTTTTT	CASSQGGGSGRGTGELFF
TRBJ1-6	TRBD1	-	TRBV7-9	TGTGCCAGCAGCTCCCGTCCAGGGACAGCTGGAAATTCACCCCTCCACTTT	CASSSRPGTAGNSPLHF
TRBJ1-5	TRBD1	-	TRBV5-1	TGCGCCAGCAGCTTACGGCCGGGACAGACCGATCAGCCCCAGCATTTT	CASSLRPGQTDQPQHF
TRBJ1-5	TRBD1	-	TRBV3-1/TRBV3-2	TGTGCCAGCAGCCAAGCCCGGGACAGGGGGTTCAATCAGCCCCAGCATTTT	CASSQARDRGFNQPQHF
TRBJ2-3	-	-	TRBV3-1/TRBV3-2	TGTGCCAGCAGCCAAGAACAGGGACACACAGATACGCAGTATTTT	CASSQEQGHTDTQYF
TRBJ2-7	-	-	TRBV10-3	TGTGCCATCTCGCTTGCGGAGGGGGGGGACTACGAGCAGTACTTC	CAISLAEGGDYEQYF
TRBJ2-7	-	-	TRBV7-9	TGTGCCAGCAGCTTGTCTCCGCGGGGCTACGAGCAGTACTTC	CASSLSPRGYEQYF
TRBJ2-7	TRBD2	-	TRBV7-9	TGTGCCAGCAGCTGGGGGCCTGCGGGAGGGACCTACGAGCAGTACTTC	CASSWGPAGGTYEQYF
TRBJ2-3	TRBD2	-	TRBV7-3	TGTGCCAGCAGCTCCTCGGCGGGGGACACAGATACGCAGTATTTT	CASSSSAGDTDTQYF
TRBJ1-6	-	-	TRBV27	TGTGCCAGCAGTTTAACCGCGGCACCCCTCCACTTT	CASSLTAAPLHF
TRBJ1-2	-	-	TRBV3-1/TRBV3-2	TGTGCCAGCAGCCAAGACAGGGGATCCTATGGCTACACCTTC	CASSQDRGSYGYTF
TRBJ1-3	-	-	TRBV3-1/TRBV3-2	TGTGCCAGCAGCCAAAGAGGGGGTGAAGGAAACACCATATATTTT	CASSQRGGEGNTIYF
TRBJ1-1	-	-	TRBV25-1	TGTGCCAGCAGTGAAGCCCCCAGGCACACTGAAGCTTTCTTT	CASSEAPRHTEAFF
TRBJ2-4	TRBD1	-	TRBV5-1	TGCGCCAGCAGCCCACTCGACAGGGGAAACATTCAGTACTTC	CASSPLDRGNIQYF
TRBJ2-7	TRBD1	-	TRBV9	TGTGCCAGCAGCGCCCGGACAGGGGTTGGCCCTTCATCCTACGAGCAGTACTTC	CASSARTGVGPSSYEQYF
TRBJ2-1	-	-	TRBV24-1	TGTGCCACCAGTGATCCCAAACAGGGACCCTACAATGAGCAGTTCTTC	CATSDPKQGPYNEQFF
TRBJ1-5	-	-	TRBV5-4	TGTGCCAGCAGCTCGGGGGGGACGCCCGAGGGTGGCAATCAGCCCCAGCATTTT	CASSSGGTPEGGNQPQHF
TRBJ2-5	TRBD2	-	TRBV9	TGTGCCAGCAGCCCGGGGGGTAGGGAGACCCAGTACTTC	CASSPGGRETQYF
TRBJ2-3	-	-	TRBV5-6	TGTGCCAGCAGCTCAGGTAGCACAGATACGCAGTATTTT	CASSSGSTDTQYF
TRBJ1-1	-	-	TRBV3-1/TRBV3-2	TGTGCCAGCAGCCAAGATCGGTCTTCGCTCGAAGCTTTCTTT	CASSQDRSSLEAFF
TRBJ1-5	TRBD1	few	TRBV2	TGTGCCAGCAGTGAATATAGGACAGGTACCAATCAGCCCCAGCATTTT	CASSEYRTGTNQPQHF
TRBJ2-7	-	-	TRBV6-5	TGTGCCACCATACCCGGGGAGGCCTACGAGCAGTACTTC	CATIPGEAYEQYF
TRBJ1-2	-	-	TRBV7-9	TGTGCCAGCAGCTATGGGGGGAGGCTTAATGGCAAGTCCCTCTACACCTTC	CASSYGGRLNGKSLYTF
TRBJ2-5	-	once	TRBV28	TGTGCCAGCAGTCGGACTGACCAAGAGACCCAGTACTTC	CASSRTDQETQYF
TRBJ1-3	TRBD1	-	TRBV5-1	TGCGCCAGCAGCTTGGGGACAGGGGAAGGTGGAAACACCATATATTTT	CASSLGTGEGGNTIYF
TRBJ2-1	-	-	TRBV2	TGTGCCAGCAGGGGAGGACGGGCAAACAATGAGCAGTTCTTC	CASRGGRANNEQFF